The 4 T cell receptor beta chains given below trace back to one sample, sequenced in a study of blood T cell repertoires in COVID-19. Method: immunoSEQ multiplex PCR; TCRdb's copy keeps in-frame clones and lacks some. Of 110,000 or so clones listed, approximately 81% are singletons. Input material: peripheral blood. Receptor source: a human donor in a cohort sampled during active COVID-19.

The chain joins TRBV18 to TRBJ2-3, with 12 positions matching TRBD2. V shed 6 bases and J 8 bases; nucleotides not matched to a gene: 9. Germline V gene sequence: CDR1 KGHSH, CDR2 LQKENI. The CDR3 is made up of 15 amino acids. For the CDR3, the DNA is TGTGCCAGCTCTCCCGGACTAGCGGGGATAGGTACGCAGTATTTT. This gives the protein CASSPGLAGIGTQYF.

This chain uses TRBV5-1 with TRBJ1-6; D is undetermined. Deletions cut 0 bases from V and 6 bases from J, with 10 bases between. There are 15 residues in the CDR3. Germline V gene data show CDR1 as SGHRS and CDR2 as YFSETQ. CDR3 protein: CASSLGAEGNSPLHF. CDR3 DNA: TGCGCCAGCAGCTTGGGGGCTGAGGGTAATTCACCCCTCCACTTT. Based on the CDR3 plus reference TRBV5-1 and TRBJ1-6, the full variable domain is KAGVTQTPRYLIKTRGQQVTLSCSPISGHRSVSWYQQTPGQGLQFLFEYFSETQRNKGNFPGRFSGRQFSNSRSEMNVSTLELGDSALYLCASSLGAEGNSPLHFGNGTRLTVT.

J is TRBJ2-1 and V is TRBV7-9; 12 nucleotides agree with TRBD2. The CDR3 is 15 residues long. The V and J ends lost 1 base and 9 bases, in that order; junction bases with no gene match: 4. CDR1 SEHNR and CDR2 FQNEAQ come from the germline V gene (reference sequence). As DNA, the CDR3 is TGTGCCAGCAGCTTAGTGGCTAGCGGGGGGGCTGAGCAGTTCTTC. Translated, it gives CASSLVASGGAEQFF.

The chain recombines TRBV10-3 with TRBJ1-1; D is undetermined. V was clipped by 0 bases and J by 3 bases, with 11 bases between them. Germline values: CDR1 ENHRY, CDR2 SYGVKD. The CDR3 loop spans 15 amino acids. CDR3 residues: CAISESPGMDTEAFF. For the CDR3, the DNA is TGTGCCATCAGTGAGTCTCCAGGCATGGACACTGAAGCTTTCTTT.